The 14 T cell receptor beta chains listed next were all sequenced from one sample in a study of cytomegalovirus exposure and HLA in healthy donors. The protocol was immunoSEQ multiplex PCR, while the TCRdb copy is restricted to in-frame clones and leaves out a portion. The profile shows under 150,000 clones, approximately 86% of them singletons. The source material was PBMCs. All receptors derive from a man between 18 and 29 years old in good health and CMV-seropositive.

This clone appeared once. The chain joins TRBV2 to TRBJ2-3; D gene ambiguous. Trimming took off 2 bases at V and 6 bases at J, with 18 bases between the two ends. The CDR3 is made up of 16 amino acids. Germline V lookup: CDR1 SNHLY, CDR2 FYNNEI. The CDR3 DNA is TGTGCCAGCAGTGAAAGTCGAGTGCCCACCCCCGATACGCAGTATTTT. Protein sequence: CASSESRVPTPDTQYF.

The rearrangement links TRBV7-2 to TRBJ2-2, with a weak D call TRBD2 (5 bases). The germline V and J ends were trimmed by 1 base and 5 bases, with 11 bases remaining between them. The CDR3 totals 15 residues. CDR1 is SGHTA, CDR2 FQGNSA, per germline. The CDR3 nucleotides are TGTGCCAGCAGCTTAGGGCCCTCGGGGACCGGGGAGCTGTTTTTT. Translating it yields CASSLGPSGTGELFF.

V and J are TRBV4-1 and TRBJ1-5; perhaps TRBD1 as D (6 bases). CDR1 is MGHRA and CDR2 is YSYEKL in the germline V gene. V was pared by 3 bases and J by 7 bases, with 19 bases between. This CDR3 region has 16 residues. The CDR3 DNA is TGCGCCAGCAGCCAGGGGGCACAGGATGTAGGACAGCCCCAGCATTTT. This translates into CASSQGAQDVGQPQHF.

The V gene is TRBV5-1, the J gene TRBJ2-3; 7 nucleotides line up with TRBD2. Germline V gene lookup returns CDR1 SGHRS and CDR2 YFSETQ. J was trimmed by 4 bases and V by 0 bases; bases with no gene match: 5. The CDR3 is 15 amino acids. CDR3 amino acids: CASSLGWRESDTQYF. In DNA form, the CDR3 reads TGCGCCAGCAGCTTGGGTTGGCGGGAGTCAGATACGCAGTATTTT.

The genes are TRBV19 and TRBJ1-1; D gene uncertain. V lost 7 bases, J lost 4 bases, and 13 bases lay in between. The CDR3 length is 13 residues. Germline assignment: CDR1 LNHDA and CDR2 SQIVND (reference sequence). The CDR3 region has the DNA TGTGCCAGTAAATTTAGAGATCCCACTGAAGCTTTCTTT. Translated, it gives CASKFRDPTEAFF. The whole variable domain, filled in from reference TRBV19 and TRBJ1-1, reads DGGITQSPKYLFRKEGQNVTLSCEQNLNHDAMYWYRQDPGQGLRLIYYSQIVNDFQKGDIAEGYSVSREKKESFPLTVTSAQKNPTAFYLCASKFRDPTEAFFGQGTRLTVV.

The CDR3 spells CASRDVPIPGYNSPLHF. The CDR3 DNA reads TGTGCCAGCAGAGACGTTCCTATTCCGGGTTATAATTCACCCCTCCACTTT. This chain links TRBV2 with TRBJ1-6, with no clear D. The CDR3 is made up of 17 amino acids. From germline, CDR1 is SNHLY and CDR2 FYNNEI. V shed 6 bases and J shed 4 bases, with 19 bases lying between them.

The V and J genes are TRBV9 and TRBJ2-7; 10 bases are shared with TRBD2. The CDR3 loop spans 14 amino acids. The junction had 4 bases not matched to a gene; V was cut back by 4 bases and J by 3 bases. Germline assignment: CDR1 SGDLS and CDR2 YYNGEE. CDR3 nucleotide sequence: TGTGCCAGCAGCACCCGGACTAGCGGCTACGAGCAGTACTTC. Protein product: CASSTRTSGYEQYF.

This rearrangement joins TRBV6-5 to TRBJ2-7; 10 bases line up with TRBD2. The CDR3 runs to 13 residues. V was pared by 7 bases and J by 5 bases, with 5 bases of the junction left unmatched. Germline V lookup: CDR1 MNHEY, CDR2 SVGAGI. For the CDR3, the DNA is TGTGCCAGCACAGCGGGAGGGGGAGACGAGCAGTACTTC. Its translation: CASTAGGGDEQYF.

V and J are TRBV28 and TRBJ2-2; TRBD1 matches 8 bases. Germline V gene data show CDR1 as MDHEN and CDR2 as SYDVKM. CDR3 length: 15 residues. V trimming: 7 bases; J trimming: 0 bases; junction bases outside the gene matches: 4. CDR3 protein: CASTVGQANTGELFF. CDR3 bases: TGTGCCAGCACCGTGGGACAGGCGAACACCGGGGAGCTGTTTTTT.

The chain carries TRBV10-3 and TRBJ1-1; TRBD1 matches at 11 bases. The V and J ends lost 6 bases and 1 base, in that order; junction bases with no gene match: 7. Germline loops: CDR1 ENHRY, CDR2 SYGVKD. This CDR3 contains 16 residues. In nucleotides, the CDR3 is TGTGCCATCAGCCCGGGACAGGGGGTTACGAACACTGAAGCTTTCTTT. This codes for CAISPGQGVTNTEAFF.

This sequence joins TRBV6-6 and TRBJ1-1; unclear D gene. This CDR3 spans 12 amino acids. Trimming left V 0 bases short and J 7 bases short, with 6 bases between. Germline loops: CDR1 MNHNY, CDR2 SVGAGI (reference sequence). CDR3 region: CASSYSQSEAFF. CDR3 nucleotides: TGTGCCAGCAGTTACTCACAGAGTGAAGCTTTCTTT.

This chain connects TRBV2 to TRBJ1-1, with D possibly TRBD1 on 6 matching bases. The CDR3 is made up of 15 amino acids. Germline CDR1 and CDR2: SNHLY and FYNNEI. V was clipped by 6 bases and J by 5 bases, with 19 bases between them. The CDR3 sequence: CASRSTWGLGTEAFF. The CDR3 nucleotides read TGTGCCAGCAGATCTACATGGGGGCTGGGGACTGAAGCTTTCTTT.

In its sample, this clone was seen once. The chain joins TRBV6-5 to TRBJ1-3, with 8 bases identical to TRBD1. The germline V gene has CDR1 MNHEY and CDR2 SVGAGI. With V trimmed by 2 bases and J by 4 bases, 4 bases remained unmatched. The CDR3 is 15 residues long. Here the CDR3 reads CASSYDRGPGNTIYF. In nucleotides, the CDR3 is TGTGCCAGCAGTTACGACAGGGGCCCAGGAAACACCATATATTTT.

This clone showed up just a few times. The chain carries TRBV5-1 and TRBJ2-2; 7 bases are a match to TRBD1. Germline trimming cut 5 bases from V and 9 bases from J; bases unmatched to any gene: 10. Germline V gene data show CDR1 as SGHRS and CDR2 as YFSETQ. CDR3 size: 14 residues. The CDR3, as DNA: TGCGCCAGCAGTTCCGGACAGGACCCCAGGGAGCTGTTTTTT. Translating it yields CASSSGQDPRELFF.